Listed below are T cell receptor beta chains from one sample, sequenced in a study of vaccination and CD4 T cells after COVID-19. TCRdb fed the PCR reads into MiXCR, producing one record per CDR3 protein. The table lists over 14,000 distinct CDR3 sequences, about 29% of them singletons. No antigen is known for these receptors. Sequenced material: CD4+ T cells from blood, cultured in vitro, taken before SARS-CoV-2 vaccination. The receptors shown here come from a human donor who received a COVID-19 vaccine. Each CDR3 is given with its conserved first and last residue. D genes are given only for firm matches. Size is stated for part of the rows, as once, few or many counts, or as a class when the clone is expanded.

TRBJ1-1 | few | TRBV5-6 | NA | TGTGCCAGCAGCTTTGGCAGGGCATATGAAGCTTTCTTT | CASSFGRAYEAFF
TRBJ1-6 | NA | TRBV5-1 | TRBD1 | TGCGCCAGCAGCGTCGACAGGGCGGATAATTCACCCCTCCACTTT | CASSVDRADNSPLHF
TRBJ1-6 | NA | TRBV6-5 | TRBD1 | TGTGCCAGCAGTTACAGGACAGGTTATTCACCCCTCCACTTT | CASSYRTGYSPLHF
TRBJ1-1 | few | TRBV20-1 | NA | TGCAGTGCTAGAGGGAGGGTTGGCACTGAAGCTTTCTTT | CSARGRVGTEAFF
TRBJ2-5 | once | TRBV15 | NA | TGTGCCACCGGAGACCCTCTCGGATCGGAGACCCAGTACTTC | CATGDPLGSETQYF
TRBJ1-6 | few | TRBV30 | NA | TGTGCCTGGAGTGTAGCACAATTCAATTCACCCCTCCACTTT | CAWSVAQFNSPLHF
TRBJ1-2 | NA | TRBV2 | NA | TGTGCCAGCAGTGTCGAGGGGAGTTCTAACTATGGCTACACCTTC | CASSVEGSSNYGYTF
TRBJ1-6 | NA | TRBV30 | TRBD1 | TGTGCCTGGAGTACGGACAGGGGGTATAATTCACCCCTCCACTTT | CAWSTDRGYNSPLHF
TRBJ1-6 | few | TRBV2 | NA | TGTGCCAGCAAAGGTGGAAGGGAGACTTTGTATAATTCACCCCTCCACTTT | CASKGGRETLYNSPLHF
TRBJ2-7 | once | TRBV6-1 | TRBD1 | TGTGCCAGCAGTGGAGACAGGGGGTCGTACGAGCAGTACTTC | CASSGDRGSYEQYF
TRBJ1-2 | few | TRBV10-3 | TRBD1 | TGTGCCATCAGTGAAGGGACAGGGGTTAGCTATGGCTACACCTTC | CAISEGTGVSYGYTF
TRBJ1-2 | NA | TRBV24-1 | NA | NA | CATSDLYEQYFGPGGYTF
TRBJ1-2 | few | TRBV5-4 | TRBD1 | TGTGCCAGCAGCTCGCTCCGGGACAGGGGGCGCGGCTACACCTTC | CASSSLRDRGRGYTF
TRBJ2-3 | NA | TRBV12-3/TRBV12-4 | TRBD2 | TGTGCCAGCAGTTCCGGACTAGCGGGGGGCCAGAGCACAGATACGCAGTATTTT | CASSSGLAGGQSTDTQYF
TRBJ2-2 | few | TRBV12-3/TRBV12-4 | NA | TGTGCCAGCAGTTTGTATACCGGGGAGCTGTTTTTT | CASSLYTGELFF
TRBJ2-3 | NA | TRBV12-5 | NA | TGTGCTAGTGGTTTGGAGGCGGGCCATAGCACAGATACGCAGTATTTT | CASGLEAGHSTDTQYF
TRBJ1-2 | few | TRBV20-1 | NA | TGCAGTGCTACCTCCATCCGGACGGAATATGGCTACACCTTC | CSATSIRTEYGYTF
TRBJ2-7 | few | TRBV6-5 | NA | TGTGCCAGCAGTTCCCCTAAACCAGGGTCAAGCTCCTACGAGCAGTACTTC | CASSSPKPGSSSYEQYF
TRBJ2-3 | once | TRBV6-1 | TRBD1 | TGTGCCAGCAGAGGAGGACAGGGGGCAACAGATACGCAGTATTTT | CASRGGQGATDTQYF
TRBJ2-5 | NA | TRBV6-2/TRBV6-3 | TRBD2 | TGTGCCAGCGGCCGCCGGGCTAGCGGGGTACAAGAGACCCAGTACTTC | CASGRRASGVQETQYF
TRBJ1-1 | NA | TRBV18 | TRBD1 | TGTGCCAGCTCGCCAAAGGGGGCCGGCACTGAAGCTTTCTTT | CASSPKGAGTEAFF
TRBJ1-3 | few | TRBV7-8 | NA | TGTGCCAGCAGCTACCGGGACGGATCCTCTGGAAACACCATATATTTT | CASSYRDGSSGNTIYF
TRBJ1-6 | few | TRBV30 | NA | TGTGCCTGGAGTCCCCGGGGTAATTCACCCCTCCACTTT | CAWSPRGNSPLHF
TRBJ2-5 | NA | TRBV27 | TRBD2 | TGTGCCAGCAGAGCGGGGGGGGAGACCCAGTACTTC | CASRAGGETQYF
TRBJ2-3 | NA | TRBV12-3/TRBV12-4 | NA | TGTGCCAGCAGTTCACCGAGGAGGGGATGGAGCACAGATACGCAGTATTTT | CASSSPRRGWSTDTQYF
TRBJ1-5 | NA | TRBV20-1 | TRBD1 | TGCAGTGCCGTCGACAGGGCTTTTTCTAGGGGCAATCAGCCCCAGCATTTT | CSAVDRAFSRGNQPQHF
TRBJ2-3 | few | TRBV20-1 | TRBD2 | TGCAGTGCCCGGGTCGCAGGGACTACCACAGATACGCAGTATTTT | CSARVAGTTTDTQYF
TRBJ1-3 | few | TRBV6-1 | NA | TGTGCCAGCAGTGACCCACTCCGGCCTGGGGGGAGGGGTGGAAACACCATATATTTT | CASSDPLRPGGRGGNTIYF
TRBJ1-2 | NA | TRBV5-1 | NA | TGCGCCAGCAGCTTGGCAGGGATTGGCGGCTACACCTTC | CASSLAGIGGYTF
TRBJ1-6 | NA | TRBV5-1 | TRBD1 | TGCGCCAGCAGCTTAAGGGGACAGAGTTCACCCCTCCACTTT | CASSLRGQSSPLHF
TRBJ1-1 | NA | TRBV20-1 | NA | TGCAGTGCTAGAGATAATTTGAACACTGAAGCTTTCTTT | CSARDNLNTEAFF
TRBJ1-2 | NA | TRBV12-3/TRBV12-4 | NA | TGTGCCAGCCGACCGGGGGGGGTGCATGGCTACACCTTC | CASRPGGVHGYTF
TRBJ2-3 | few | TRBV6-4 | TRBD1 | TGTGCCAGCAGTGTGGCAGGGGGCAGTGGATCAGATACGCAGTATTTT | CASSVAGGSGSDTQYF
TRBJ2-3 | NA | TRBV7-5 | NA | NA | CISVSEARDDRTRTDTQYF
TRBJ2-5 | NA | TRBV20-1 | NA | TGCAGTGCTGCCCTAGCCCGAGAGACCCAGTACTTC | CSAALARETQYF
TRBJ2-3 | few | TRBV6-1 | NA | TGTGCCAGCACCCACCTAGATACGCAGTATTTT | CASTHLDTQYF